Shown below are 16 T cell receptor beta chains from a single sample sequenced in a study of radiation and T cells in renal cell carcinoma (dated by TCRdb to the early 2020s). Library prep was done by the immunoSEQ multiplex PCR assay. What TCRdb holds here is the immuneACCESS table cut down to in-frame rearrangements. Part of the clones is not present; checked against another copy, under half of the missing clones reflect an unresolved V gene, and the others are unexplained. Recorded for this sample are fewer than 85,000 clones; 89% of them occurred a single time. The ten most abundant clones make up more than 5.5% of the sample. The time point label, as the study defines it: blood 4 weeks post-SBRT, at nephrectomy. This sample's treatment or condition label indicates: 15 Gy SBRT to primary tumor, nephrectomy 4 weeks later. This material consisted of blood, taken from a patient whose treatment included radiotherapy and nephrectomy. The receptors here all came from a woman in her 70s with renal cell carcinoma.

The chain combines TRBV7-9 with TRBJ1-5; no clear D. CDR1 and CDR2 (germline): SEHNR, FQNEAQ (reference sequence). This CDR3 is 16 amino acids long. Between the trimmed V and J ends, which lost 5 bases and 0 bases, there was a span of 14 bases. CDR3 amino acids: CASSHGPPYSNQPQHF. CDR3 sequence (DNA): TGTGCCAGCAGCCATGGACCGCCTTATAGCAATCAGCCCCAGCATTTT.

This chain connects TRBV30 to TRBJ2-6, with D hard to call. Germline V gene data show CDR1 as GTSNPN and CDR2 as SVGIG (reference sequence). The CDR3 is made up of 14 amino acids. V was cut by 8 bases and J by 2 bases, with 13 bases left in between. The CDR3 region is CALQNGPGANVLTF. For the CDR3, the DNA is TGTGCCCTGCAAAACGGGCCTGGGGCCAACGTCCTGACTTTC. Looking up the rest from reference TRBV30 and TRBJ2-6 gives the full variable domain: SQTIHQWPATLVQPVGSPLSLECTVEGTSNPNLYWYRQAAGRGLQLLFYSVGIGQISSEVPQNLSASRPQDRQFILSSKKLLLSDSGFYLCALQNGPGANVLTFGAGSRLTVL.

This clone is a singleton in its sample. The chain links TRBV11-1 to TRBJ2-5, with 8 nucleotides matching TRBD1. There are 14 residues in the CDR3. Trimming at V came to 8 bases and at J to 4 bases, leaving 9 bases not matched to a gene. CDR1 and CDR2 from the germline V gene are SGHAT and FQDESV (reference sequence). Written as DNA, the CDR3 is TGTGCCAGCGACGGACAGGGCGAGGGAGAGACCCAGTACTTC. Translation gives CASDGQGEGETQYF.

The rearrangement uses TRBV18 and TRBJ2-1; no clear D gene. Germline V gene lookup returns CDR1 KGHSH and CDR2 LQKENI. Trimming pared 2 bases from V and 0 bases from J, leaving 5 bases between. The CDR3 runs 14 residues. This CDR3 reads CASSPESSYNEQFF. CDR3 nucleotide sequence: TGTGCCAGCTCACCAGAGAGCTCCTACAATGAGCAGTTCTTC.

The V and J genes are TRBV11-2 and TRBJ2-3, with TRBD2 matching over 9 bases. The CDR3 contains 14 residues. Unmatched junction bases numbered 9, after V lost 7 bases and J lost 7 bases. Germline V gene sequence: CDR1 SGHAT, CDR2 FQNNGV. The CDR3 here is CASIPVAGGNTQYF. CDR3 nucleotide sequence: TGTGCCAGCATCCCGGTCGCGGGGGGGAATACGCAGTATTTT.

This clone turned up a few times. V is TRBV7-9 and J is TRBJ1-1, with D hard to call. Germline CDR1 is SEHNR and CDR2 is FQNEAQ (reference sequence). The CDR3 is 15 residues long. The ends were cut back, 4 bases at V and 1 base at J, with 13 bases in the middle. The CDR3 sequence is CASSSASRANTEAFF. The DNA for the CDR3 is TGTGCCAGCAGCTCAGCCTCACGGGCGAACACTGAAGCTTTCTTT.

This chain uses TRBV7-3 with TRBJ2-1; 12 bases align to TRBD1. V was pared by 5 bases and J by 12 bases, with 8 bases of the junction left unmatched. Germline assignment: CDR1 SGHTA and CDR2 FQGTGA. This CDR3 has 14 residues. CDR3 residues: CASSAGQGAIGQFF. The CDR3 region has the DNA TGTGCCAGCAGCGCGGGACAGGGGGCGATAGGGCAGTTCTTC. Looking up the rest from reference TRBV7-3 and TRBJ2-1 gives the full variable domain: GAGVSQTPSNKVTEKGKYVELRCDPISGHTALYWYRQSLGQGPEFLIYFQGTGAADDSGLPNDRFFAVRPEGSVSTLKIQRTERGDSAVYLCASSAGQGAIGQFFGPGTRLTVL.

The chain couples TRBV5-1 to TRBJ2-1; no clear D. This CDR3 is built from 16 residues. Germline CDR1 SGHRS, CDR2 YFSETQ. V was clipped by 3 bases and J by 3 bases, with 16 bases between them. The CDR3, as DNA: TGCGCCAGCAGCTGGTACACTGAACGGTTCTACAATGAGCAGTTCTTC. Protein sequence: CASSWYTERFYNEQFF. Complete variable domain (other parts from reference TRBV5-1 and TRBJ2-1): KAGVTQTPRYLIKTRGQQVTLSCSPISGHRSVSWYQQTPGQGLQFLFEYFSETQRNKGNFPGRFSGRQFSNSRSEMNVSTLELGDSALYLCASSWYTERFYNEQFFGPGTRLTVL.

The gene calls are TRBV2 and TRBJ2-7, with D possibly matching TRBD1 (6 bases). The CDR3 is 16 residues long. Germline loops: CDR1 SNHLY, CDR2 FYNNEI. V was shortened by 8 bases and J by 1 base, with 21 bases between the two germline ends. CDR3 sequence: CASGRLKKGQSYEQYF. The CDR3 region has the DNA TGTGCCAGCGGGCGCTTGAAGAAGGGACAATCCTACGAGCAGTACTTC.

This clone was picked up a small number of times. The J gene is TRBJ1-1, the V gene TRBV19; D is possibly TRBD1 (6 bases). CDR1 LNHDA and CDR2 SQIVND come from the germline V gene (reference sequence). V lost 4 bases to trimming and J lost 4 bases, with 10 bases between them. This CDR3 is 13 amino acids long. This CDR3 is CASSNREITEAFF. The CDR3, as DNA: TGTGCCAGTAGTAACAGGGAGATCACTGAAGCTTTCTTT.

This chain uses TRBV7-6 with TRBJ2-5; D is unresolved. The CDR3 has 13 residues. Trimming removed 7 bases at V and 2 bases at J, with 11 bases between. CDR1 SGHVS and CDR2 FNYEAQ come from the germline V gene. The CDR3 DNA sequence: TGTGCCAGCATTCCCCCTAATCAAGAGACCCAGTACTTC. Encoded protein: CASIPPNQETQYF. The variable domain in full, with the rest retrieved from reference TRBV7-6 and TRBJ2-5, is GAGVSQSPRYKVTKRGQDVALRCDPISGHVSLYWYRQALGQGPEFLTYFNYEAQQDKSGLPNDRFSAERPEGSISTLTIQRTEQRDSAMYRCASIPPNQETQYFGPGTRLLVL.

The chain carries TRBV19 and TRBJ1-5; a possible D gene is TRBD1 (5 bases). Germline V gives CDR1 LNHDA, CDR2 SQIVND (reference sequence). Trimming took off 5 bases at V and 2 bases at J, with 10 bases between the two ends. The CDR3 extends over 14 amino acids. In nucleotides, the CDR3 is TGTGCCAGTAGTGCCCGGGACGGCAATCAGCCCCAGCATTTT. It is translated as CASSARDGNQPQHF.

V and J are TRBV4-2 and TRBJ1-1; no firm D call. The germline V and J ends were trimmed by 1 base and 3 bases, with 12 bases remaining between them. The CDR3 extends over 15 amino acids. The germline CDR1 and CDR2 sequences are LGHNA and YNFKEQ. CDR3 DNA: TGTGCCAGCAGCCAAGCTGACCTTGAGTACACTGAAGCTTTCTTT. It is translated as CASSQADLEYTEAFF.

The sample holds a few counts of this clone. The chain couples TRBV5-4 to TRBJ2-2; perhaps D is TRBD1 or TRBD2 (5 bases each). V was cut by 4 bases and J by 0 bases, with 10 bases left in between. In germline, CDR1 is SGHNT, CDR2 YYREEE (reference sequence). The length of the CDR3 is 15 residues. CDR3 in amino acids: CASSPGRANTGELFF. CDR3 DNA: TGTGCCAGCAGCCCGGGACGGGCGAACACCGGGGAGCTGTTTTTT.

This chain joins TRBV29-1 and TRBJ2-2; D is perhaps TRBD1 or TRBD2 (6 bases each). Trimming removed 2 bases at V and 5 bases at J, with 15 bases between. The V gene's germline CDR1 is SQVTM and CDR2 ANQGSEA. This CDR3 spans 15 amino acids. CDR3 residues: CSVEFGGAWTGELFF. The CDR3 coding sequence is TGCAGCGTTGAATTCGGGGGCGCGTGGACCGGGGAGCTGTTTTTT.

This clone was found a few times. The rearrangement uses TRBV28 and TRBJ1-5; the D gene is possibly TRBD1 (5 bases). With 8 bases removed from V and 5 bases from J, the gap between germline ends came to 13 bases. CDR3 length: 13 residues. Germline lookup yields CDR1 MDHEN and CDR2 SYDVKM. The CDR3 nucleotides read TGTGCCAGCGGGTCAGGGTTTGATCAGCCCCAGCATTTT. Translated: CASGSGFDQPQHF.